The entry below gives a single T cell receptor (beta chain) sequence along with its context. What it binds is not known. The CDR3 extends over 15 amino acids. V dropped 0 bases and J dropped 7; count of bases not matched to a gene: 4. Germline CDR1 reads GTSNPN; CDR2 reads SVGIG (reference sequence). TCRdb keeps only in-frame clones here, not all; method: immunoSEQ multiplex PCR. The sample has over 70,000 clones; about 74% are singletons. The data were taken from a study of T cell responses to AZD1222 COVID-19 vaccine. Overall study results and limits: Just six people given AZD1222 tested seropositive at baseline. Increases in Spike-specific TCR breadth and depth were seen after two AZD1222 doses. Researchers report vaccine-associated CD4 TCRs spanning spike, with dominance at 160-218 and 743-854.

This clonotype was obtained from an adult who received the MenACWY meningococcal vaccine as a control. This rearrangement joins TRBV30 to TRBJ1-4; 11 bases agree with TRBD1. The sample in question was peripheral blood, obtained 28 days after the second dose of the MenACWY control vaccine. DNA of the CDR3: TGTGCCTGGAGTGTACGGACAGGGGGCGGTGAAAAACTGTTTTTT. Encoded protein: CAWSVRTGGGEKLFF.